The clone carrying this TCR beta chain was seen repeatedly, ten times or more. Antigen specificity is unknown. The CDR3 covers 16 residues. V lost 1 base and J 7 bases, leaving 16 bases between the germline ends. CDR1 MGHRA and CDR2 YSYEKL come from the germline V gene. This sample was included in a study of T-cell reconstitution after alpha-beta-depleted transplantation in children. Overall study findings and caveats: The origin of alpha-beta T cells about two months after transplant was reportedly several hundred expanded graft clones. It was newly produced T cells that mostly accounted for T-cell counts and diversity one year after transplant.

Using unique molecular identifiers, the investigators prepared the TCRbeta library. TCRdb reprocessed the PCR reads via MiXCR and lists one record per CDR3 protein. The repertoire consists of approximately 490,000 distinct CDR3 sequences, with 8% to 11% occurring once and the leading ten covering about 2%. The specimen comprised PBMCs, sampled before TCRalphabeta/CD19-depleted stem cell transplant. The chain carries TRBV4-1 and TRBJ2-2, with a tentative D call TRBD2 (6 bases). This sequence was found in a child under 10 years old with inherited bone marrow failure, due to receive a stem cell transplant. DNA for the CDR3: TGCGCCAGCAGCCAAGTACTAGCCGGTGGTAACGGGGAGCTGTTTTTT. This codes for CASSQVLAGGNGELFF.